This T cell receptor (beta chain) was documented in a study of blood T cell repertoires in COVID-19. Study as a whole: Samples representing acute and convalescent COVID-19 were sourced from the United States, Italy and Spain. The cDNA or gDNA used as material had been derived from T cells, B-cell-depleted T cells, or PBMCs.

Sequencing was performed with immunoSEQ multiplex PCR; in TCRdb, only in-frame clones are kept and a portion is missing. The table lists under 100,000 clones, roughly 87% of them singletons. The length of the CDR3 is 13 residues. Trimming shortened V by 0 bases and J by 5 bases, and 7 bases separated the two germline ends. Germline V gene lookup returns CDR1 MNHEY and CDR2 SVGAGI. The chain is built from TRBV6-5 and TRBJ2-5, with no clear D. This TCR was recovered from a man between 45 and 60 years old with acute or convalescent COVID-19. What was sequenced was peripheral blood. This CDR3 is CASSYSTSETQYF. The DNA for the CDR3 is TGTGCCAGCAGTTACTCCACTTCGGAGACCCAGTACTTC.